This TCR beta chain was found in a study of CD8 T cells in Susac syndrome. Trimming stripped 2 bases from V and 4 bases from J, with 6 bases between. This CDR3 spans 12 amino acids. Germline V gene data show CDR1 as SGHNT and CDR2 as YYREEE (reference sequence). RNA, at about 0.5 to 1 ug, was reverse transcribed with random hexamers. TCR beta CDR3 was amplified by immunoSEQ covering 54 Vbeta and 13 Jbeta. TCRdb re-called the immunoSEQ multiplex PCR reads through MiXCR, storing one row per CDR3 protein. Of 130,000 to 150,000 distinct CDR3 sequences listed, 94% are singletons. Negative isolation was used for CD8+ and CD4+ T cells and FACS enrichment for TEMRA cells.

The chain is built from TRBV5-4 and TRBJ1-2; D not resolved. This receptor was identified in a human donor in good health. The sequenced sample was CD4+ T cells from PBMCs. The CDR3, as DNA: TGTGCCAGCAGCTTACCTCTCTATGGCTACACCTTC. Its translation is CASSLPLYGYTF.